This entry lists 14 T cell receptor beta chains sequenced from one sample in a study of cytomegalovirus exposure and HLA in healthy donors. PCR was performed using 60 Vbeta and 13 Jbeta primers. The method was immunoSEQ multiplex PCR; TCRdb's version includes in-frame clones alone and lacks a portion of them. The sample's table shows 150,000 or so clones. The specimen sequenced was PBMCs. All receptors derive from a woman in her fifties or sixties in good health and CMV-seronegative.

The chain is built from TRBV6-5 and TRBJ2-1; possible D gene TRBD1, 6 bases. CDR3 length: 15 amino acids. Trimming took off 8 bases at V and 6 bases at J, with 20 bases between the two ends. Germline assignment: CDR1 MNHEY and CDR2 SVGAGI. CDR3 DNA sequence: TGTGCCAGCGGTCGGACAGCCGATGCAGGCAATGAGCAGTTCTTC. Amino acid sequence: CASGRTADAGNEQFF.

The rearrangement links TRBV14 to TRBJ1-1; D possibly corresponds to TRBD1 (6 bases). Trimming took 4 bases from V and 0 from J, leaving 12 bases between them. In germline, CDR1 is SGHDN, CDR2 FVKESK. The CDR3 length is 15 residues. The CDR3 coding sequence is TGTGCCAGCAGCCCCCTGGGACATATGAACACTGAAGCTTTCTTT. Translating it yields CASSPLGHMNTEAFF.

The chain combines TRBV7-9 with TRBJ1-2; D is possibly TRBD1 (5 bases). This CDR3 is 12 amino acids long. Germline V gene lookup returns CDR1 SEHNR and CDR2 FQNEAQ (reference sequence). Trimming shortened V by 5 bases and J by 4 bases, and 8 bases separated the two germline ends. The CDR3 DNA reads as TGTGCCAGCAGCACGGGGGGCTATGGCTACACCTTC. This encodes CASSTGGYGYTF.

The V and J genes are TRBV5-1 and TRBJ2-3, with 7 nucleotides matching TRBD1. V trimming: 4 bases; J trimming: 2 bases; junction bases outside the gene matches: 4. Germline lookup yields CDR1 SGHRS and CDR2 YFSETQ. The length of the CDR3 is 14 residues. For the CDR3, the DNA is TGCGCCAGCAGCACACAGGGGATCACAGATACGCAGTATTTT. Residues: CASSTQGITDTQYF.

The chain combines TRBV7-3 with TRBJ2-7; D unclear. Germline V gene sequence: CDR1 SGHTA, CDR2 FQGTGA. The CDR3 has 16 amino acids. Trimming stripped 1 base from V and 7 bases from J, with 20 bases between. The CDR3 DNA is TGTGCCAGCAGCTTAATTTCCCCTCATTGGTGTGCGGAGCAGTACTTC. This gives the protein CASSLISPHWCAEQYF.

CDR3 nucleotides: TGTGCCAGCACAGGGAGCACAGATACGCAGTATTTT. Translation gives CASTGSTDTQYF. This rearrangement joins TRBV28 to TRBJ2-3, with D perhaps TRBD1 (5 bases). The CDR3 is made up of 12 amino acids. The V end lost 7 bases, the J end lost 0 bases, and 5 bases lay between the germline ends. CDR1 MDHEN and CDR2 SYDVKM come from the germline V gene.

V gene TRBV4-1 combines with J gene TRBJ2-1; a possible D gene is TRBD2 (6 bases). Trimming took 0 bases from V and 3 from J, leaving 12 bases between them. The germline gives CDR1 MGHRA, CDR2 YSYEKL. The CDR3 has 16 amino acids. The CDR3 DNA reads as TGCGCCAGCAGCCAAGATGGCGAGGAGGGCTACAATGAGCAGTTCTTC. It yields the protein CASSQDGEEGYNEQFF.

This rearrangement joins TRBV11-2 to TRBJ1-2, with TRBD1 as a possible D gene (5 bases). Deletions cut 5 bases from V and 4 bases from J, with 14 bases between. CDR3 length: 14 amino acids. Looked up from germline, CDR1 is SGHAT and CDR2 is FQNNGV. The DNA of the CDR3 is TGTGCCAGCAGCCCGGGACTGGCTCTCTATGGCTACACCTTC. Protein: CASSPGLALYGYTF.

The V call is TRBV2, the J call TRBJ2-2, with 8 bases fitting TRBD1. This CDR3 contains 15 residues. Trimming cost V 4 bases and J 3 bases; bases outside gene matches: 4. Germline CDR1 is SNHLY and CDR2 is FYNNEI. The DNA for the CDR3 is TGTGCCAGCAGTGTAGACAGGGGATACACCGGGGAGCTGTTTTTT. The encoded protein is CASSVDRGYTGELFF.

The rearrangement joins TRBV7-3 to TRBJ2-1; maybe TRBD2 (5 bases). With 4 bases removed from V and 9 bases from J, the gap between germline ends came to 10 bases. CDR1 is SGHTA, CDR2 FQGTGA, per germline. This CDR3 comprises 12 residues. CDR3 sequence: CASSSPGLEQFF. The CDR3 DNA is TGTGCCAGCAGCTCTCCTGGACTTGAGCAGTTCTTC.

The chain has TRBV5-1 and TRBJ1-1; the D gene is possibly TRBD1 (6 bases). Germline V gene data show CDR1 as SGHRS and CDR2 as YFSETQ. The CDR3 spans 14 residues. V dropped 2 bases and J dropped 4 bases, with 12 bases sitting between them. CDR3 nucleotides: TGCGCCAGCAGCTTCCTCCAGGGGATCACTGAAGCTTTCTTT. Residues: CASSFLQGITEAFF.

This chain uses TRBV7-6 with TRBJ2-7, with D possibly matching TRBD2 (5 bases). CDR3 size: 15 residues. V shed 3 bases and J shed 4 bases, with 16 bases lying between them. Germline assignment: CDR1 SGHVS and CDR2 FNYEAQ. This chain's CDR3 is CASSLGSGLVYEQYF. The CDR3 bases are TGTGCCAGCAGCTTGGGATCGGGATTAGTATACGAGCAGTACTTC.

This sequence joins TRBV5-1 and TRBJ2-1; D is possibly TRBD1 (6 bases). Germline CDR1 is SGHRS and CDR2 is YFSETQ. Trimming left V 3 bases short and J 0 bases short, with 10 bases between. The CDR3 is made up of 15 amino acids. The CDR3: CASSSTGDSYNEQFF. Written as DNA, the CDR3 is TGCGCCAGCAGCTCGACAGGTGACTCCTACAATGAGCAGTTCTTC.

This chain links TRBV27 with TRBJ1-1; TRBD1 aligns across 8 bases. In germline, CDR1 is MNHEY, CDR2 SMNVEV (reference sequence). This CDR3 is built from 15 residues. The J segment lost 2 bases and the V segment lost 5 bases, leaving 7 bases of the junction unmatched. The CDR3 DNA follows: TGTGCCAGCAGTCCATGGGACAGGCCCAACACTGAAGCTTTCTTT. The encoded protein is CASSPWDRPNTEAFF.